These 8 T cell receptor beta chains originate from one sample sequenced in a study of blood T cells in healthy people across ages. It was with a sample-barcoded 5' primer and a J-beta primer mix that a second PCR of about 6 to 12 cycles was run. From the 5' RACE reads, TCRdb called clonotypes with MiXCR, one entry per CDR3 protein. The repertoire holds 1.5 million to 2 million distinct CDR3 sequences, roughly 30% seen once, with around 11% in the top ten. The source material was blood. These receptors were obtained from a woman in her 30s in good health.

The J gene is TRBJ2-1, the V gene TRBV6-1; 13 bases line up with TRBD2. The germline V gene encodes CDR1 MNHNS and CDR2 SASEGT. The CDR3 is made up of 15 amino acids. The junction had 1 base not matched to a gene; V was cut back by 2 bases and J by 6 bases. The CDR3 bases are TGTGCCAGCAGTGAACGGACTAGCGGGAGCAATGAGCAGTTCTTC. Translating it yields CASSERTSGSNEQFF.

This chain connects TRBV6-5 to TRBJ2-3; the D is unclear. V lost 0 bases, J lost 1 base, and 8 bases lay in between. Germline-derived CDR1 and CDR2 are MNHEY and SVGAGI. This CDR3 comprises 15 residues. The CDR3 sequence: CASSYSAFGTDTQYF. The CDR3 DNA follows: TGTGCCAGCAGTTACTCGGCTTTTGGCACAGATACGCAGTATTTT.

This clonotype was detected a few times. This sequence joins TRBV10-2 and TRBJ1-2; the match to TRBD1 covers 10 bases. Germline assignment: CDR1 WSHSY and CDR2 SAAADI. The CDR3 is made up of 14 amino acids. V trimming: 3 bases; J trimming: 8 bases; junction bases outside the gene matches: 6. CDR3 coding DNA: TGCGCCAGCAGTGAAGACAGGGGGCTGGAGGGCTACACCTTC. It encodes CASSEDRGLEGYTF.

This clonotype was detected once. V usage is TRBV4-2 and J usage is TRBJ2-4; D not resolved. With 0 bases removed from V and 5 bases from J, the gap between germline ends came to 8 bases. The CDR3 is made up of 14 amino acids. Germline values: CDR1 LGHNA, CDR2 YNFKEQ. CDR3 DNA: TGTGCCAGCAGCCAAGATCCGGCGGAAAACATTCAGTACTTC. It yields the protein CASSQDPAENIQYF.

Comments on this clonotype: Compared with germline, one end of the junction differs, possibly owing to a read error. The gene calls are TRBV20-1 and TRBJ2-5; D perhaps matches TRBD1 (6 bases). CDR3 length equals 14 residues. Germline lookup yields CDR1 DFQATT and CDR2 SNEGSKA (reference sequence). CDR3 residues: CSARDRLGQETQCF. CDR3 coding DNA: TGCAGTGCTCGAGACAGGTTGGGCCAAGAGACCCAGTGCTTC.

The CDR3 coding sequence is TGTGCCAGCAGGAGACAGGGCGGGGGCTACACCTTC. It yields the protein CASRRQGGGYTF. V gene TRBV3-1 combines with J gene TRBJ1-2; 7 bases are shared with TRBD1. Germline values: CDR1 LGHDT, CDR2 YNNKEL (reference sequence). Losses at the gene ends were 6 bases for V and 8 bases for J; bases not matched to a gene: 6. This CDR3 has 12 residues.

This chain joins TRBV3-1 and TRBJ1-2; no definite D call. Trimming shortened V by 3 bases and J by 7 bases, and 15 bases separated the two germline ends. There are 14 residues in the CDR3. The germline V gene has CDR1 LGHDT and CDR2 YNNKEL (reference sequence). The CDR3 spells CASSQGGQSSGYTF. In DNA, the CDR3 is TGTGCCAGCAGCCAGGGAGGGCAGAGCTCTGGCTACACCTTC.

This CDR3 is CAWPGPPGQETQYF. CDR3 nucleotides: TGTGCCTGGCCCGGACCACCCGGGCAAGAGACCCAGTACTTC. The V gene is TRBV30, the J gene TRBJ2-5; D is unclear. V lost 5 bases and J lost 2, with 15 bases in between. Germline V CDR1 and CDR2: GTSNPN, SVGIG (reference sequence). This CDR3 is built from 14 residues.